The source of this TCR beta chain is a study of shared clonotypes between healthy human individuals. Background on the study: The plates for each donor numbered three CD4 naive, three CD4 memory, two CD8 naive and one CD8 memory.

The study, taken as a whole, reports: Sample collection involved blood only; tissue repertoires are likely different.

The study ran the assay at deep level. The data were produced by immunoSEQ multiplex PCR, yet TCRdb's version contains in-frame clones alone and is incomplete. The sample shows about 2.2 million clones, under 95% of them seen only once. The naive CD8 fraction comprised CD45RO-negative cells positively selected for CCR7 and excluded terminally differentiated effector memory CD45RA+ cells. As concerns this clone: The antigen is unknown.

Germline trimming cut 3 bases from V and 0 bases from J; bases unmatched to any gene: 11. The CDR3 extends over 17 amino acids. Germline V gene sequence: CDR1 MDHEN, CDR2 SYDVKM. The material sequenced was naive CD8+ T cells from PBMCs. This clonotype was obtained from a man aged 18 to 29 in good health. Some clones in this sample may be carry-over from other donors' samples. This chain joins TRBV28 and TRBJ2-7, with 7 bases fitting TRBD2. CDR3 DNA: TGTGCCAGCAGTTTCGGTTGGGAGGGGACGGTCTCCTACGAGCAGTACTTC. It yields the protein CASSFGWEGTVSYEQYF.